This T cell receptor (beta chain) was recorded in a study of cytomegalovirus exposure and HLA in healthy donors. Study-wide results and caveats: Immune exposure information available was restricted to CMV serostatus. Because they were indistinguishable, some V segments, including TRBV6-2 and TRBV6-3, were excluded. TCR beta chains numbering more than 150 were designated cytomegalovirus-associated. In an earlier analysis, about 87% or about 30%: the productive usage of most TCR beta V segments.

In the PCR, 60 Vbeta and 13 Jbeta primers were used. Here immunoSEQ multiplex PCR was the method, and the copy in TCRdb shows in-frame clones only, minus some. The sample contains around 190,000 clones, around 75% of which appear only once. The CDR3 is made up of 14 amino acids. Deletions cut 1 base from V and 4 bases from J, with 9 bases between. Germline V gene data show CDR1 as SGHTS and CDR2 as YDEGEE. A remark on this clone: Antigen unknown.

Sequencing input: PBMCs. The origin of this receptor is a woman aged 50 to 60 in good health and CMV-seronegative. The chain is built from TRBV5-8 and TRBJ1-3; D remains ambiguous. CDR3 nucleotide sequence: TGTGCCAGCAGCTTGTCCTTTCGGGGAAACACCATATATTTT. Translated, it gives CASSLSFRGNTIYF. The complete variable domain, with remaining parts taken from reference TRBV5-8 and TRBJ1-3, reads EAGVTQSPTHLIKTRGQQATLRCSPISGHTSVYWYQQALGLGLQFLLWYDEGEERNRGNFPPRFSGRQFPNYSSELNVNALELEDSALYLCASSLSFRGNTIYFGEGSWLTVV.